This record looks at one T cell receptor (beta chain) sequence and its context. Its specificity is not known. The data derive from a study of type 1 and type 2 diabetes patients. At the level of the study: Participants included type 1 and type 2 diabetes patients plus nondiabetic controls. T cells were magnetically sorted from PBMCs as CD4+ or CD8+ subsets.

Germline lookup yields CDR1 MDHEN and CDR2 SYDVKM. The CDR3 consists of 16 residues. V lost 6 bases and J lost 4; bases outside the gene matches: 7. Study findings and constraints: Type 2 diabetes and control V and J usage correlated highly, approximately 0.97. Highly-expanded CD4+ clones were few in type 2 diabetes, median one, 3.9% of reads.

Genomic DNA was the PCR template. The TCR beta CDR3 region was amplified using 30 forward and 13 reverse primers. In TCRdb, the multiplex PCR reads were re-called with MiXCR into one record per CDR3 protein. The top ten clones hold roughly an eighth of a sample with 250,000 to 300,000 distinct CDR3 sequences, more than 40% of them seen once. This chain uses TRBV28 with TRBJ2-6, with TRBD1 identical over 9 bases. The sequenced sample was peripheral blood mononuclear cells (PBMCs). This receptor was taken from a man aged 18 to 30 with type 2 diabetes. The CDR3 DNA sequence: TGTGCCAGCAGCTTACTCGGGACAGGGGGGGCCAACGTCCTGACTTTC. Its translation is CASSLLGTGGANVLTF.